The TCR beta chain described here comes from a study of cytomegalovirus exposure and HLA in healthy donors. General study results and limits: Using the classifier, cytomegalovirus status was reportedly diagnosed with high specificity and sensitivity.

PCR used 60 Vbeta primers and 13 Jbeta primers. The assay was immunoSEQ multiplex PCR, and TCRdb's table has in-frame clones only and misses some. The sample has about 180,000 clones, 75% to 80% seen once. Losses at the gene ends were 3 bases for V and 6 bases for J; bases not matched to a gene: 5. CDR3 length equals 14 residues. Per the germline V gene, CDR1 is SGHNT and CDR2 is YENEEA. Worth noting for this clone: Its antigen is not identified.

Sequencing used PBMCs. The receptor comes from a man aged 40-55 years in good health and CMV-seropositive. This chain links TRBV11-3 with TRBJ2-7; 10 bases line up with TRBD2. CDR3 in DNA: TGTGCCAGCAGCTTGACTAGCGGGTATGGCGAGCAGTACTTC. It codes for CASSLTSGYGEQYF.